What follows are 21 T cell receptor beta chains derived from one specimen sequenced in a study of tissue T cells after allogeneic stem cell transplantation. Libraries were prepared by immunoSEQ multiplex PCR; TCRdb keeps only in-frame clonotypes and omits some of them. The profile shows 35,000 to 50,000 clones, over 85% of them singletons. This specimen was blood, taken before transplantation. The receptors were gathered from a woman aged 35-75 years who later had graft-versus-host disease after an allogeneic stem cell transplant.

This rearrangement joins TRBV28 to TRBJ2-6, with D maybe TRBD2 (6 bases). V lost 6 bases and J lost 3, with 12 bases in between. The CDR3 extends over 15 amino acids. Germline CDR1 and CDR2: MDHEN and SYDVKM. In nucleotides, the CDR3 is TGTGCCAGCAGGGGAGGAGCAAGTGGGGCCAACGTCCTGACTTTC. It yields the protein CASRGGASGANVLTF.

The V and J genes are TRBV3-1 (or the pseudogene TRBV3-2) and TRBJ2-3, with D uncertain. CDR3 length: 16 amino acids. Deletions cut 2 bases from V and 2 bases from J, with 14 bases between. The germline CDR1 and CDR2 sequences are LGHDT and YNNKEL (reference sequence). CDR3 amino acids: CASSQPKAVNTDTQYF. In nucleotides, the CDR3 is TGTGCCAGCAGCCAACCCAAGGCCGTTAACACAGATACGCAGTATTTT.

This clone has a single count. V gene TRBV3-1 (or the pseudogene TRBV3-2) combines with J gene TRBJ2-1; D remains unclear. With 4 bases removed from V and 8 bases from J, the gap between germline ends came to 9 bases. CDR1 is LGHDT and CDR2 is YNNKEL in the germline V gene (reference sequence). This CDR3 comprises 12 residues. As DNA, the CDR3 is TGTGCCAGCAGCCCGAGGCTTGATGAGCAGTTCTTC. This codes for CASSPRLDEQFF.

V and J are TRBV3-1 (or the pseudogene TRBV3-2) and TRBJ2-7; D is uncertain. With 10 bases removed from V and 1 base from J, the gap between germline ends came to 11 bases. The germline V gene encodes CDR1 LGHDT and CDR2 YNNKEL (reference sequence). The CDR3 length is 12 residues. The CDR3 coding sequence is TGTGCCACCACAAGCGATTCCTACGAGCAGTACTTC. Translating gives CATTSDSYEQYF.

The rearrangement links TRBV4-3 to TRBJ2-1; a weak D match, TRBD2 (5 bases). The CDR3 has 17 residues. Trimming removed 0 bases at V and 2 bases at J, with 14 bases between. CDR1 is LGHNA, CDR2 YSLEER, per germline. The CDR3 spells CASSQDLEGLAYNEQFF. In DNA, the CDR3 is TGCGCCAGCAGCCAAGATCTCGAGGGTTTGGCCTACAATGAGCAGTTCTTC.

This chain joins TRBV5-6 and TRBJ2-2; 8 nucleotides match TRBD1. The V and J ends lost 3 bases and 5 bases, in that order; junction bases with no gene match: 12. The CDR3 loop spans 17 amino acids. Germline values: CDR1 SGHDT, CDR2 YYEEEE. The CDR3 region is CASSSIAQGVATGELFF. CDR3 nucleotide sequence: TGTGCCAGCAGCTCCATAGCACAGGGGGTGGCGACCGGGGAGCTGTTTTTT.

The genes are TRBV7-8 and TRBJ2-2; D uncertain. The ends were cut back, 1 base at V and 0 bases at J, with 18 bases in the middle. This CDR3 is built from 19 residues. Germline loops: CDR1 SGHVS, CDR2 FQNEAQ. The CDR3 nucleotides read TGTGCCAGCAGCTTAGTGGTGTTTGGAAGACGACCGAACACCGGGGAGCTGTTTTTT. It translates to CASSLVVFGRRPNTGELFF. The variable domain in full, completed from reference TRBV7-8 and TRBJ2-2, reads GAGVSQSPRYKVAKRGQDVALRCDPISGHVSLFWYQQALGQGPEFLTYFQNEAQLDKSGLPSDRFFAERPEGSVSTLKIQRTQQEDSAVYLCASSLVVFGRRPNTGELFFGEGSRLTVL.

This clone was detected once. The CDR3: CASSLVRGAHEKLFF. DNA of the CDR3: TGTGCCAGCAGCTTAGTCCGGGGGGCGCATGAAAAACTGTTTTTT. The chain couples TRBV7-2 to TRBJ1-4, with D perhaps TRBD1 (6 bases). The V gene lost 1 base and the J gene lost 6 bases, with 12 bases spanning the gap. The germline V gene encodes CDR1 SGHTA and CDR2 FQGNSA. The CDR3 length is 15 residues.

The chain has TRBV11-1 and TRBJ2-5; maybe TRBD2 (7 bases). CDR1 SGHAT and CDR2 FQDESV come from the germline V gene (reference sequence). Trimming cost V 3 bases and J 4 bases, with 15 bases left between them. The CDR3 loop spans 15 amino acids. CDR3 protein: CASSFGGARRETQYF. The CDR3 region has the DNA TGTGCCAGCAGCTTTGGGGGGGCGCGGAGAGAGACCCAGTACTTC.

The rearrangement joins TRBV28 to TRBJ2-1; D not resolved. The CDR3 consists of 12 residues. Deletions cut 3 bases from V and 4 bases from J, with 4 bases between. Germline CDR1 and CDR2: MDHEN and SYDVKM. The CDR3 here is CASSLDYNEQFF. CDR3 bases: TGTGCCAGCAGTTTGGATTACAATGAGCAGTTCTTC.

This chain uses TRBV3-1 (or the pseudogene TRBV3-2) with TRBJ2-7, with D perhaps TRBD1 (6 bases). From germline, CDR1 is LGHDT and CDR2 YNNKEL (reference sequence). The CDR3 extends over 18 amino acids. Trimming removed 4 bases from V and 0 bases from J, with 22 bases in between. The CDR3 reads CASSLSPGAARSSYEQYF. As DNA, the CDR3 is TGTGCCAGCAGCCTCTCGCCAGGGGCCGCCAGGAGCTCCTACGAGCAGTACTTC.

The chain couples TRBV5-1 to TRBJ1-1, with D unclear. The CDR3 has 12 amino acids. Trimming took off 4 bases at V and 7 bases at J, with 11 bases between the two ends. Germline CDR1 is SGHRS and CDR2 is YFSETQ. The CDR3 region has the DNA TGCGCCAGCAGCAAGACAAGAGATGAAGCTTTCTTT. This encodes CASSKTRDEAFF.

The J gene is TRBJ2-2, the V gene TRBV3-1 (or the pseudogene TRBV3-2); 10 bases line up with TRBD2. The CDR3 contains 14 residues. J gave up 13 bases and V 4 bases, and 9 bases lay outside the gene matches. CDR1 and CDR2 from the germline V gene are LGHDT and YNNKEL (reference sequence). CDR3 in DNA: TGTGCCAGCAGCCTACTAGCGGGGAGGGGTGGGCTGTTTTTT. Protein: CASSLLAGRGGLFF.

The chain has TRBV29-1 and TRBJ1-1, with D possibly being TRBD1 (5 bases). The CDR3 covers 13 residues. Germline loops: CDR1 SQVTM, CDR2 ANQGSEA. With 7 bases removed from V and 4 bases from J, the gap between germline ends came to 16 bases. CDR3 protein: CSAKQVGITEAFF. CDR3 in DNA: TGCAGCGCAAAACAGGTCGGGATCACTGAAGCTTTCTTT.

The chain carries TRBV11-2 and TRBJ1-1; the D gene is possibly TRBD1 (5 bases). The V gene lost 1 base and the J gene lost 8 bases, with 8 bases spanning the gap. The V gene's germline CDR1 is SGHAT and CDR2 FQNNGV. The CDR3 loop spans 12 amino acids. The CDR3 DNA follows: TGTGCCAGCAGCTTAGCCCGGGGCGAAGCTTTCTTT. Its protein is CASSLARGEAFF.

This clone was seen more than once but under ten times. The genes are TRBV19 and TRBJ1-5, with D maybe TRBD1 (5 bases). CDR3 length: 15 residues. The germline V and J ends were trimmed by 7 bases and 3 bases, with 16 bases remaining between them. The germline gives CDR1 LNHDA, CDR2 SQIVND (reference sequence). CDR3 sequence reads: CASTEGRGLNQPQHF. The CDR3 DNA sequence: TGTGCCAGTACTGAGGGGCGCGGGCTCAATCAGCCCCAGCATTTT.

The gene calls are TRBV28 and TRBJ2-2, with D perhaps matching TRBD1 (6 bases). V lost 1 base to trimming and J lost 0 bases, with 9 bases between them. Per the germline V gene, CDR1 is MDHEN and CDR2 is SYDVKM. The CDR3 sequence is 16 residues long. This CDR3 reads CASSLFQGTNTGELFF. The CDR3 region has the DNA TGTGCCAGCAGTTTATTCCAGGGGACGAACACCGGGGAGCTGTTTTTT.

This chain connects TRBV30 to TRBJ2-7, with D possibly being TRBD2 (6 bases). The V gene's germline CDR1 is GTSNPN and CDR2 SVGIG (reference sequence). The CDR3 runs 14 residues. V was shortened by 0 bases and J by 3 bases, with 12 bases between the two germline ends. The DNA for the CDR3 is TGTGCCTGGAGTGTGGGGGGAATCGACTACGAGCAGTACTTC. Translation: CAWSVGGIDYEQYF. The full variable domain, with the rest looked up from reference TRBV30 and TRBJ2-7, is SQTIHQWPATLVQPVGSPLSLECTVEGTSNPNLYWYRQAAGRGLQLLFYSVGIGQISSEVPQNLSASRPQDRQFILSSKKLLLSDSGFYLCAWSVGGIDYEQYFGPGTRLTVT.

By frequency in the sample, this clone is large. This sequence joins TRBV29-1 and TRBJ1-1; D gene unclear. Between the trimmed V and J ends, which lost 3 bases and 4 bases, there was a span of 9 bases. The CDR3 loop spans 12 amino acids. CDR1 SQVTM and CDR2 ANQGSEA come from the germline V gene. The CDR3: CSVDLWATEAFF. DNA for the CDR3: TGCAGCGTTGATCTTTGGGCCACTGAAGCTTTCTTT.

This rearrangement joins TRBV15 to TRBJ1-3; the D is unclear. V shed 3 bases and J shed 0 bases, with 6 bases lying between them. CDR1 and CDR2 (germline): LNHNV, YYDKDF (reference sequence). The CDR3 has 14 amino acids. CDR3 sequence reads: CATSRVVSGNTIYF. Written as DNA, the CDR3 is TGTGCCACCAGCAGGGTCGTCTCTGGAAACACCATATATTTT. The full variable domain, completed using reference TRBV15 and TRBJ1-3, is DAMVIQNPRYQVTQFGKPVTLSCSQTLNHNVMYWYQQKSSQAPKLLFHYYDKDFNNEADTPDNFQSRRPNTSFCFLDIRSPGLGDTAMYLCATSRVVSGNTIYFGEGSWLTVV.

The chain combines TRBV7-8 with TRBJ1-5; possibly TRBD1 for D (5 bases). Germline V gene lookup returns CDR1 SGHVS and CDR2 FQNEAQ. The germline V and J ends were trimmed by 5 bases and 7 bases, with 18 bases remaining between them. The CDR3 is made up of 15 amino acids. The CDR3 DNA sequence: TGTGCCAGCAGCCCAGAGGGACTCTGGGGGCAGCCCCAGCATTTT. Protein sequence: CASSPEGLWGQPQHF.